This TCR beta chain comes out of a study of beta chain features in type 1 diabetes. In the study overall: No age, gender or cell yield differences were seen between patients and healthy donors.

Naive, central memory, regulatory and stem cell-like memory cells within the CD4+ compartment were sorted using CD45RO/CCR7/CD25/CD127/CD95/CD27. Sorted populations all had greater than 98% purity. Since all of the isolated RNA was reverse transcribed, expressed TCRB transcripts were what got sequenced. Each sample of naive, central memory or regulatory T cells had, on average, about 3.5 million reads. This table comes from immunoSEQ multiplex PCR, and its TCRdb copy is limited to in-frame clones, with some not included. The data show 200,000 to 250,000 clones, 9.5% to 13% seen once. The sequence derives from a man aged 18 to 29 in good health. The sample comprised central memory CD4+ T cells from blood.

In DNA, the CDR3 is TGTGCCAGCAGTGAAATGACAGGGCCCAGTGCTGAAGCTTTCTTT. This encodes CASSEMTGPSAEAFF. The chain recombines TRBV25-1 with TRBJ1-1, with 7 bases aligning to TRBD1. The germline CDR1 and CDR2 sequences are MGHDK and SYGVNS. The CDR3 consists of 15 residues. V dropped 2 bases and J dropped 6; count of bases not matched to a gene: 9.